This T cell receptor (beta chain) emerged from a study of T cell repertoires in cytomegalovirus infection. TCRdb fed the reads into MiXCR, producing one record per CDR3 protein. The sample has 210,000 or so distinct CDR3 sequences; about 5.9% are singletons. CDR3 size: 16 residues. Trimming stripped 4 bases from V and 1 base from J, with 16 bases between. Germline CDR1 is SGHRS and CDR2 is YFSETQ. In this sample, this clonotype turned up many times. The source of this sequence is a human donor in good health (CMV status not recorded). Some clones in this sample may be carry-over from other donors' samples. Sample: PBMCs. The V gene is TRBV5-1, the J gene TRBJ2-3; tentatively, D is TRBD2 (6 bases). CDR3 nucleotides: TGCGCCAGCAGCCCTGGGTTAGCGGTCGGCACAGATACGCAGTATTTT. The encoded protein is CASSPGLAVGTDTQYF.